This TCR beta chain emerged from a study of blood T cell repertoires in COVID-19. Study details: Sites across the United States, Italy and Spain contributed samples from acute and convalescent COVID-19.

V lost 2 bases to trimming and J lost 0 bases; unmatched junction nucleotides: 8. CDR3 length equals 16 residues. CDR1 is GTSNPN and CDR2 is SVGIG in the germline V gene (reference sequence). Profiled with immunoSEQ multiplex PCR; TCRdb holds only in-frame clones, not every one. The table shows 250,000 or so clones, with roughly nine tenths occurring only once. The sample consisted of PBMCs or T cells enriched from blood (not recorded which). The sequence came from a woman between 18 and 29 years old who had recovered from COVID-19. This chain joins TRBV30 and TRBJ2-3; 7 positions agree with TRBD2. Here the CDR3 reads CAWSPGLSRSTDTQYF. The CDR3 DNA is TGTGCCTGGAGTCCGGGACTAAGCCGAAGCACAGATACGCAGTATTTT.